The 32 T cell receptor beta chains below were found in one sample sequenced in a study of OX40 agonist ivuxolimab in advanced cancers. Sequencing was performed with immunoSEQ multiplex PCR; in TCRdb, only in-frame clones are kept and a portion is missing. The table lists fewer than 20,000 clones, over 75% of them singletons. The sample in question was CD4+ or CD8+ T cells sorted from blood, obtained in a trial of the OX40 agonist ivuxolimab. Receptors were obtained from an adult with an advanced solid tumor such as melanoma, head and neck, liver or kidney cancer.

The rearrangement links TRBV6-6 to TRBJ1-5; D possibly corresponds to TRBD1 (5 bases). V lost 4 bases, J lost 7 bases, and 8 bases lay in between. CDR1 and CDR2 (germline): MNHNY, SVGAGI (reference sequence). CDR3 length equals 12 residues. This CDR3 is CASSLRGQPQHF. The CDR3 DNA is TGTGCCAGCAGTTTGAGGGGCCAGCCCCAGCATTTT.

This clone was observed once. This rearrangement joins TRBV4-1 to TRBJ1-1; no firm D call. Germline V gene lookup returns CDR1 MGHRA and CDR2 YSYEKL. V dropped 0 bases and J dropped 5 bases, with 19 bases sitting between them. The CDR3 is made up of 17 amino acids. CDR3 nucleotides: TGCGCCAGCAGCCAAGAATCTGGCACCAAGATGGGGACTGAAGCTTTCTTT. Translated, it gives CASSQESGTKMGTEAFF.

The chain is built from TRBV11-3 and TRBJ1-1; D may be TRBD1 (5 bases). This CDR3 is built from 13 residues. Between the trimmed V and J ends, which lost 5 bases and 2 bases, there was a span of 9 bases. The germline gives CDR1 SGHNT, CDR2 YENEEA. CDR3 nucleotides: TGTGCCAGCAGCCCGGGGGTAAACACTGAAGCTTTCTTT. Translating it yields CASSPGVNTEAFF.

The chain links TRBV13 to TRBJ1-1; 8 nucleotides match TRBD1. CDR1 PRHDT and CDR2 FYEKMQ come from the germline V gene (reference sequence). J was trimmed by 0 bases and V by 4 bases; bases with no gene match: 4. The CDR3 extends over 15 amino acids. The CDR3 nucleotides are TGTGCCAGCAGCTATCGGACAGGGTTGAACACTGAAGCTTTCTTT. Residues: CASSYRTGLNTEAFF.

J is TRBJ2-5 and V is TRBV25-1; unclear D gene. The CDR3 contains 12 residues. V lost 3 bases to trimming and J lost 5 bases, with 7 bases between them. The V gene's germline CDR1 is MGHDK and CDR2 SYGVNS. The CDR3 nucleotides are TGTGCCAGCAGTGACCTGGGGGAGACCCAGTACTTC. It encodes CASSDLGETQYF.

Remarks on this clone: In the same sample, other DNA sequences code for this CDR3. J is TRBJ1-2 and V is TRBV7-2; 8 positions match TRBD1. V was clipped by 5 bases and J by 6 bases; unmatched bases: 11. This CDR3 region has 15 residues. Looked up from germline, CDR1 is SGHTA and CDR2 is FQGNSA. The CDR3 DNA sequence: TGTGCCAGCAGCACTGGACAGGGATGGTTGCATGGCTACACCTTC. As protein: CASSTGQGWLHGYTF.

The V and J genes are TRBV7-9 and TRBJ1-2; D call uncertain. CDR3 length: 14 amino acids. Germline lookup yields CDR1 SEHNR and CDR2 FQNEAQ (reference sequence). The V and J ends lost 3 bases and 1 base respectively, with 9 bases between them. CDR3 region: CASSLPTGNYGYTF. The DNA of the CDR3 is TGTGCCAGCAGCTTGCCGACTGGTAACTATGGCTACACCTTC.

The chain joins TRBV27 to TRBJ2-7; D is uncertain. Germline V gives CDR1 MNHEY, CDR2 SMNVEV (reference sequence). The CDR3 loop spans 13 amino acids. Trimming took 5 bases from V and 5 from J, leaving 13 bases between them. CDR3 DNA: TGTGCCAGCAGTGCGACGGGCGGAAACGAGCAGTACTTC. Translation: CASSATGGNEQYF.

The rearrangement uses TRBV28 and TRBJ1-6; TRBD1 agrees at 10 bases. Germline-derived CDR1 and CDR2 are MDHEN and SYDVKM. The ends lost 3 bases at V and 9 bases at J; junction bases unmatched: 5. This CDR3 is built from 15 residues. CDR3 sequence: CASSLGQGFGSPLHF. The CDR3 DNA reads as TGTGCCAGCAGTTTGGGACAGGGGTTCGGTTCACCCCTCCACTTT.

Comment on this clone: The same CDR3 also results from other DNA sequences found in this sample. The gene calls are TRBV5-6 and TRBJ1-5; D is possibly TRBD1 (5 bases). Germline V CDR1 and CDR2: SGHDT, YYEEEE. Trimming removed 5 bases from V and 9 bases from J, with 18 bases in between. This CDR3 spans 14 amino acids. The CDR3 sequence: CASRLWGTRWPQHF. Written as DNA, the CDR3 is TGTGCCAGCAGACTCTGGGGGACGCGGTGGCCCCAGCATTTT.

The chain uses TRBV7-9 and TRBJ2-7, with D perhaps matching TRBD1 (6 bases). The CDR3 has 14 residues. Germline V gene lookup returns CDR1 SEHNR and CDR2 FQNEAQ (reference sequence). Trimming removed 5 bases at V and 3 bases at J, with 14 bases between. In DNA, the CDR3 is TGTGCCAGCAGCAAAAACGACAGGCTCTACGAGCAGTACTTC. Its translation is CASSKNDRLYEQYF.

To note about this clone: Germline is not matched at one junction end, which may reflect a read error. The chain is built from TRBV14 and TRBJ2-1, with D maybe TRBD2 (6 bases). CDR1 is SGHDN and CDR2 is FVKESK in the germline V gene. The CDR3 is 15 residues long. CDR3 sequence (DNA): TGTGCCAGCAGCCTTCGCCGGGACTCCGACAATGAGCAGTTCTTC. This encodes CASSLRRDSDNEQFF.

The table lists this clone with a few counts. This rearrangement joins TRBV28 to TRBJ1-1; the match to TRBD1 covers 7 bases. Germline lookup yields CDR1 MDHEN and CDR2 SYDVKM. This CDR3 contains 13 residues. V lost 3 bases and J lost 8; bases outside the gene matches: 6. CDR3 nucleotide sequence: TGTGCCAGCAGTTTTCAAGAGACAGGGGAAGCTTTCTTT. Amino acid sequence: CASSFQETGEAFF.

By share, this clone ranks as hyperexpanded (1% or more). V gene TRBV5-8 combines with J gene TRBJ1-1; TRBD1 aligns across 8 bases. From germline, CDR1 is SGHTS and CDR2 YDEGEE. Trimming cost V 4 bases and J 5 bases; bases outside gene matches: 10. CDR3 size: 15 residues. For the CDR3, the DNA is TGTGCCAGCAGCGGTGAGACAGGGGTGGATACTGAAGCTTTCTTT. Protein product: CASSGETGVDTEAFF.

CDR3 sequence reads: CASSSRQGGIAEAFF. For the CDR3, the DNA is TGTGCCAGCAGCTCACGACAGGGAGGAATTGCTGAAGCTTTCTTT. V is TRBV9 and J is TRBJ1-1; 7 bases match TRBD1. V lost 4 bases, J lost 6 bases, and 12 bases stayed unmatched. The CDR3 runs to 15 residues. Per the germline V gene, CDR1 is SGDLS and CDR2 is YYNGEE.

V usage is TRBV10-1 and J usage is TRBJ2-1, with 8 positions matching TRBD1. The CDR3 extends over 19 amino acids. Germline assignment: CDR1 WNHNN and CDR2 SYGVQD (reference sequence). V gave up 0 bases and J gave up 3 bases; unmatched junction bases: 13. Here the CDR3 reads CASSESRLGTGPYYNEQFF. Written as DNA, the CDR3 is TGCGCCAGCAGTGAGTCCCGACTAGGGACAGGCCCCTACTACAATGAGCAGTTCTTC.

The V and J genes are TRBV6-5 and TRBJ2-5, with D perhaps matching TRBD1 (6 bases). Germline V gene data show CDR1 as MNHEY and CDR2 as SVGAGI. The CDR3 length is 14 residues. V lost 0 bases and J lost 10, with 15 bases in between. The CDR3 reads CASSYSERGQYQYF. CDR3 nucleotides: TGTGCCAGCAGTTACTCAGAGCGCGGACAGTACCAGTACTTC.

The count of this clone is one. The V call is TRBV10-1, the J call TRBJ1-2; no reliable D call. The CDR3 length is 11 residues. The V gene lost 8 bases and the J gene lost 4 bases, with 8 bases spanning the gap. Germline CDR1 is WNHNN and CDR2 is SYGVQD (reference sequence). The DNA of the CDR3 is TGCGCCAGCGGCCCTACCTATGGCTACACCTTC. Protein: CASGPTYGYTF.

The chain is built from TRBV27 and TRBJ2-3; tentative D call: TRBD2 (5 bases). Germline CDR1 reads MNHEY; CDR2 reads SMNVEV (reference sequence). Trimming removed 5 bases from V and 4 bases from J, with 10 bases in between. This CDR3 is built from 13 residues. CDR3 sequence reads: CASSDRGSDTQYF. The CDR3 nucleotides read TGTGCCAGCAGTGACCGGGGTTCAGATACGCAGTATTTT.

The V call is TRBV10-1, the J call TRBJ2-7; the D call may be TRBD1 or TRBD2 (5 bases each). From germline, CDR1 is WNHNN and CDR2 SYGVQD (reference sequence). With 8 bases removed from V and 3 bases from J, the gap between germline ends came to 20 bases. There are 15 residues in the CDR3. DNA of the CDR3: TGCGCCAGCGGTGTCGGGGCAGAAAATATCTACGAGCAGTACTTC. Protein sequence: CASGVGAENIYEQYF.

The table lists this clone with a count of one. Written as DNA, the CDR3 is TGTGCCAGCAGCTTAGGTCCGGGCAGGGCCTACGAGCAGTACTTC. Translation: CASSLGPGRAYEQYF. The chain links TRBV7-3 to TRBJ2-7, with D possibly TRBD1 on 5 matching bases. The CDR3 length is 15 residues. Germline-derived CDR1 and CDR2 are SGHTA and FQGTGA. V was clipped by 2 bases and J by 2 bases, with 13 bases between them.

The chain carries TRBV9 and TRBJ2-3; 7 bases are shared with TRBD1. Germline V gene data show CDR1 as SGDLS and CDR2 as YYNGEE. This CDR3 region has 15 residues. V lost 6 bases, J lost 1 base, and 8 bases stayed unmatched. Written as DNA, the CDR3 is TGTGCCAGCACCGAAGGGGGCGGTGGCACAGATACGCAGTATTTT. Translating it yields CASTEGGGGTDTQYF.

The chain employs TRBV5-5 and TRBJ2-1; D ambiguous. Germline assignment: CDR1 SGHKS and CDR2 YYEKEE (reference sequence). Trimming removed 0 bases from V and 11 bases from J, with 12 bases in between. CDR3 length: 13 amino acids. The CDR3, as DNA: TGTGCCAGCAGCTTGGTTTCAGGAGACAAGCAGTTCTTC. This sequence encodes CASSLVSGDKQFF.

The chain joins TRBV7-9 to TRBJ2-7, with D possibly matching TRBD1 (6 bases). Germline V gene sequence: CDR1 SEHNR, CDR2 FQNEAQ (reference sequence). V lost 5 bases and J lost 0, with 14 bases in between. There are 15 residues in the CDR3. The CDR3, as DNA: TGTGCCAGCAGCCCAACAGGGTCTAGCTCCTACGAGCAGTACTTC. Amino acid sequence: CASSPTGSSSYEQYF.

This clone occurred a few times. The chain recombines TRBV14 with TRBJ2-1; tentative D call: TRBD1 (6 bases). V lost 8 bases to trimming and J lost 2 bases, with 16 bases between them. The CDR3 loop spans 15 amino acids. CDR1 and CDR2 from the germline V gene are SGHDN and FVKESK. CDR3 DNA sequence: TGTGCCAGCGGATCAGGGGCCACTACCTACAATGAGCAGTTCTTC. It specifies CASGSGATTYNEQFF.

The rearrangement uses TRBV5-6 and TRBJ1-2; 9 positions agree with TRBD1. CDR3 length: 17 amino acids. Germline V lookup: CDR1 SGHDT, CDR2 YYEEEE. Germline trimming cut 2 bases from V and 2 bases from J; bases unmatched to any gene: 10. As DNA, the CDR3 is TGTGCCAGCAGCTTTGGGACAGGGCACCTATCGAACTATGGCTACACCTTC. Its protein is CASSFGTGHLSNYGYTF.

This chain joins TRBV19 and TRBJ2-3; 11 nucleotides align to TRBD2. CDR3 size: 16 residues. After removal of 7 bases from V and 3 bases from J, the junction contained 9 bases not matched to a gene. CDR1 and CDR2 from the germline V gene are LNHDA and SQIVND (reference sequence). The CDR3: CASTSILAGETDTQYF. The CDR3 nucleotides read TGTGCCAGTACCAGCATACTAGCGGGGGAGACAGATACGCAGTATTTT.

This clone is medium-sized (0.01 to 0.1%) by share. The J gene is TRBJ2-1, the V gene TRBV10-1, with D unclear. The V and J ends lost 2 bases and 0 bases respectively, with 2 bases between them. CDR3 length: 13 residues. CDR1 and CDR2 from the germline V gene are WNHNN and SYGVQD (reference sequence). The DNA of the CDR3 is TGCGCCAGCAGTGAGAGCTCCTACAATGAGCAGTTCTTC. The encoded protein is CASSESSYNEQFF.

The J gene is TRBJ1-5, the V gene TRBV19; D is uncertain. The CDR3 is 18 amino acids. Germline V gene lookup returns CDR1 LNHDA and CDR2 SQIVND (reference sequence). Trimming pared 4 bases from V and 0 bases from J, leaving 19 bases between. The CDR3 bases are TGTGCCAGTAGTAGAGGGCCTACAGAAGGTGGTAGCAATCAGCCCCAGCATTTT. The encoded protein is CASSRGPTEGGSNQPQHF.

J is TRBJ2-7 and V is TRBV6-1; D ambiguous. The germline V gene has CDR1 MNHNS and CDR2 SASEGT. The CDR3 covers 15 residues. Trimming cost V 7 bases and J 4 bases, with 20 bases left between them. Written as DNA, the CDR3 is TGTGCCAGCATTTCCTTTGACGAGTCTAAGTACGAGCAGTACTTC. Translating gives CASISFDESKYEQYF.

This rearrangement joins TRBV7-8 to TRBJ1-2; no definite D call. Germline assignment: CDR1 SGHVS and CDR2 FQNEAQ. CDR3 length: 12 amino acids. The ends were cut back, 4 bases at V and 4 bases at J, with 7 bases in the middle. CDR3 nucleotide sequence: TGTGCCAGCAGCTCCGAGACCTATGGCTACACCTTC. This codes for CASSSETYGYTF.

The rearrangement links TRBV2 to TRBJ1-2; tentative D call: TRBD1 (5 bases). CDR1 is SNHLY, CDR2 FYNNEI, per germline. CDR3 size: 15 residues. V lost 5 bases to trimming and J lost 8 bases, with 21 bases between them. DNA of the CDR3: TGTGCCAGCAGTTACTCCGGGACGTCGATCGGGGGCTACACCTTC. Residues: CASSYSGTSIGGYTF.